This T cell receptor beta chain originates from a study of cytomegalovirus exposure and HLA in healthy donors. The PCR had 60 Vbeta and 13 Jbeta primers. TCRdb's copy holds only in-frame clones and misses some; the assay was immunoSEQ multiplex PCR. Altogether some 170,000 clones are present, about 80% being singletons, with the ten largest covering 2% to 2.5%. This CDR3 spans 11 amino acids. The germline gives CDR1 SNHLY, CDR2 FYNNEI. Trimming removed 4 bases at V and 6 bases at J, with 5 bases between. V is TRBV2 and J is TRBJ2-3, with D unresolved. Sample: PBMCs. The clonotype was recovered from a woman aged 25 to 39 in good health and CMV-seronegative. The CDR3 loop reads CASSAEDTQYF. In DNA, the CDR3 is TGTGCCAGCAGTGCGGAGGATACGCAGTATTTT.